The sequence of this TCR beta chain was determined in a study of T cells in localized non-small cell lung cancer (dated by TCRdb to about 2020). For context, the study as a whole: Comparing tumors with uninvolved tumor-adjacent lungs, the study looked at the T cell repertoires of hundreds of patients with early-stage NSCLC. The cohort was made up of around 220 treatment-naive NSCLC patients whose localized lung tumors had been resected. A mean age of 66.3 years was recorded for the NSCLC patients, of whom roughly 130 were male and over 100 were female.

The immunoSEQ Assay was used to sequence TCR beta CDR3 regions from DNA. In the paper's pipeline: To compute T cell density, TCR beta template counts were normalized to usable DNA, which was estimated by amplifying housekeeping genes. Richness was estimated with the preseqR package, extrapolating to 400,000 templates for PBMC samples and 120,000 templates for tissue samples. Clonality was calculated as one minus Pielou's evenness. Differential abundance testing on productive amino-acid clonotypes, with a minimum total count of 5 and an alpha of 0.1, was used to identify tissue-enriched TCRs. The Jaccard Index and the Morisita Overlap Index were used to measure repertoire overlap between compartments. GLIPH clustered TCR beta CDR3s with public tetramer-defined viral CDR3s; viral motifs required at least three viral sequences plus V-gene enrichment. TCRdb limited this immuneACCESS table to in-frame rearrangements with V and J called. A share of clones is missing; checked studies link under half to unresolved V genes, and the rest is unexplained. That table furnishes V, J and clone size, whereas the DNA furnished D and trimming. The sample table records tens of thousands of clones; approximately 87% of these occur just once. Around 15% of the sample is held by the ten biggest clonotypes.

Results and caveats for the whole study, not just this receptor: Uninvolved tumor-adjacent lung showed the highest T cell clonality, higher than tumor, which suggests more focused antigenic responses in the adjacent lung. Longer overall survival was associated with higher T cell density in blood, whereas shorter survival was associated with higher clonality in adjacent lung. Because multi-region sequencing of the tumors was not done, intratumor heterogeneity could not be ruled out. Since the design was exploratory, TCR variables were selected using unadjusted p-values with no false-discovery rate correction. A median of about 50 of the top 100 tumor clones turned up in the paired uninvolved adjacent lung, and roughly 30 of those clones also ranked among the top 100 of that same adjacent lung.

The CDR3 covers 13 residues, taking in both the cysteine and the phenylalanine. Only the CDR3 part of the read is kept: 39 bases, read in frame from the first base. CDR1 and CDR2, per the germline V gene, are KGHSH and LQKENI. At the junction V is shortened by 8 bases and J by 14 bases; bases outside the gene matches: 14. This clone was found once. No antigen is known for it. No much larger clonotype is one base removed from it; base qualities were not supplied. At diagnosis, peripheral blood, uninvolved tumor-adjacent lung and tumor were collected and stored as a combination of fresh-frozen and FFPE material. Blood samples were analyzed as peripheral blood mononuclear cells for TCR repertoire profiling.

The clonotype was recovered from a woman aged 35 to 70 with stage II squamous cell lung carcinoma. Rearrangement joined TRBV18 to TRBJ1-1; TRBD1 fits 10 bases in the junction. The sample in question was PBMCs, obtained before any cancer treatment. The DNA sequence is TGTGCCAGCACTCCCCGGATCGGACAGGGGGGATTCTTT. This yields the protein CASTPRIGQGGFF.